The 26 T cell receptor beta chains below were found in one sample sequenced in a study of T cell responses to AZD1222 COVID-19 vaccine. Clones were read by immunoSEQ multiplex PCR, and TCRdb kept only the in-frame ones, dropping some. This table holds approximately 140,000 clones, around 94% found once. Specimen: peripheral blood, collected on day 0 of AZD1222 vaccination. The receptors shown here come from an adult in good health.

CDR3 sequence: CASRGTRDSYNEQFF. CDR3 DNA sequence: TGTGCCAGCAGAGGGACCCGGGACAGCTACAATGAGCAGTTCTTC. V gene TRBV6-6 combines with J gene TRBJ2-1; 7 positions match TRBD1. CDR1 and CDR2 (germline): MNHNY, SVGAGI (reference sequence). CDR3 length: 15 residues. Trimming removed 6 bases from V and 3 bases from J; junction bases left unmatched: 8.

The chain carries TRBV7-8 and TRBJ1-2, with D hard to call. Trimming cost V 1 base and J 6 bases, with 15 bases left between them. Germline CDR1 is SGHVS and CDR2 is FQNEAQ. There are 15 residues in the CDR3. CDR3 residues: CASSLEPRWAHGYTF. CDR3 coding DNA: TGTGCCAGCAGCTTAGAGCCCCGTTGGGCCCATGGCTACACCTTC.

The chain couples TRBV19 to TRBJ2-6; 10 bases are a match to TRBD2. Germline values: CDR1 LNHDA, CDR2 SQIVND (reference sequence). Trimming took 6 bases from V and 0 from J; bases not matched to a gene: 17. The CDR3 is 21 residues long. Written as DNA, the CDR3 is TGTGCCAGTAGGCTATACCCTTGGCTAGCGGGGGATCCCTCTGGGGCCAACGTCCTGACTTTC. Protein product: CASRLYPWLAGDPSGANVLTF.

The chain uses TRBV7-9 and TRBJ2-3; 10 nucleotides align to TRBD2. Germline CDR1 SEHNR, CDR2 FQNEAQ (reference sequence). This CDR3 contains 16 residues. Trimming at V came to 5 bases and at J to 0 bases, leaving 5 bases not matched to a gene. The CDR3 here is CASSPGTSVSTDTQYF. The DNA of the CDR3 is TGTGCCAGCAGCCCCGGGACTAGCGTTAGCACAGATACGCAGTATTTT.

The V gene is TRBV3-1 (or the pseudogene TRBV3-2), the J gene TRBJ2-3, with 8 positions matching TRBD1. This CDR3 has 14 residues. Germline lookup yields CDR1 LGHDT and CDR2 YNNKEL (reference sequence). V was pared by 9 bases and J by 5 bases, with 10 bases of the junction left unmatched. The CDR3 nucleotides are TGTGCCAGTCGGTCAGGGGGCCACAAAGATACGCAGTATTTT. It specifies CASRSGGHKDTQYF.

This rearrangement joins TRBV5-6 to TRBJ2-1; 8 bases line up with TRBD1. V was clipped by 2 bases and J by 13 bases; unmatched bases: 14. The CDR3 covers 15 residues. Germline CDR1 SGHDT, CDR2 YYEEEE. CDR3 sequence (DNA): TGTGCCAGCAGCTTAGGACAGGGATTTTTGAGTCGTCAGTTCTTC. Encoded protein: CASSLGQGFLSRQFF. Combining the CDR3 with reference TRBV5-6 and TRBJ2-1 gives the whole variable domain DAGVTQSPTHLIKTRGQQVTLRCSPKSGHDTVSWYQQALGQGPQFIFQYYEEEERQRGNFPDRFSGHQFPNYSSELNVNALLLGDSALYLCASSLGQGFLSRQFFGPGTRLTVL.

Here the CDR3 reads CSVLAGGVNEQFF. The CDR3 DNA follows: TGCAGCGTTCTAGCGGGAGGCGTCAATGAGCAGTTCTTC. V and J are TRBV29-1 and TRBJ2-1; 11 nucleotides line up with TRBD2. Germline V lookup: CDR1 SQVTM, CDR2 ANQGSEA. Unmatched junction bases numbered 3, after V lost 5 bases and J lost 6 bases. The CDR3 spans 13 residues.

The rearrangement uses TRBV5-8 and TRBJ1-5; 9 positions match TRBD1. Per the germline V gene, CDR1 is SGHTS and CDR2 is YDEGEE. The CDR3 covers 15 residues. After removal of 5 bases from V and 4 bases from J, the junction contained 7 bases not matched to a gene. CDR3 loop: CASSRRQGGNQPQHF. CDR3 in DNA: TGTGCCAGCAGTAGAAGACAGGGGGGGAATCAGCCCCAGCATTTT.

The rearrangement joins TRBV6-5 to TRBJ1-1; TRBD1 matches at 9 bases. The CDR3 runs 13 residues. Germline CDR1 MNHEY, CDR2 SVGAGI. V dropped 6 bases and J dropped 3; count of bases not matched to a gene: 2. The CDR3 bases are TGTGCCAGCAGAAGACAGGGGGACACTGAAGCTTTCTTT. This encodes CASRRQGDTEAFF.

J is TRBJ1-1 and V is TRBV29-1; D perhaps matches TRBD1 (5 bases). The CDR3 spans 12 residues. From germline, CDR1 is SQVTM and CDR2 ANQGSEA. V was shortened by 7 bases and J by 3 bases, with 12 bases between the two germline ends. CDR3 in amino acids: CSALRGDTEAFF. CDR3 DNA sequence: TGCAGCGCCCTGAGGGGCGACACTGAAGCTTTCTTT.

The J gene is TRBJ1-5, the V gene TRBV10-3, with D uncertain. Trimming took 6 bases from V and 0 from J, leaving 15 bases between them. This CDR3 region has 16 residues. CDR1 ENHRY and CDR2 SYGVKD come from the germline V gene. In nucleotides, the CDR3 is TGTGCCATCAGCGATAGGACTGTGGGTAGCAATCAGCCCCAGCATTTT. Protein product: CAISDRTVGSNQPQHF.

The sample holds one count of this clone. The V and J genes are TRBV27 and TRBJ1-5, with no clear D. From germline, CDR1 is MNHEY and CDR2 SMNVEV (reference sequence). The CDR3 loop spans 14 amino acids. The ends were cut back, 5 bases at V and 0 bases at J, with 8 bases in the middle. The CDR3 DNA follows: TGTGCCAGCAGTAGGTCGTATAGCAATCAGCCCCAGCATTTT. Translating gives CASSRSYSNQPQHF.

V gene TRBV4-3 combines with J gene TRBJ2-2; the D gene is possibly TRBD1 (6 bases). CDR1 LGHNA and CDR2 YSLEER come from the germline V gene. The CDR3 covers 16 residues. Trimming shortened V by 0 bases and J by 0 bases, and 8 bases separated the two germline ends. The CDR3 sequence: CASSQEDSPNTGELFF. For the CDR3, the DNA is TGCGCCAGCAGCCAAGAGGACAGCCCGAACACCGGGGAGCTGTTTTTT.

The V and J genes are TRBV7-2 and TRBJ1-2; 8 nucleotides agree with TRBD1. Looked up from germline, CDR1 is SGHTA and CDR2 is FQGNSA. The trim removed 3 bases at V and 6 bases at J, leaving 12 bases unmatched. The CDR3 sequence is 16 residues long. In DNA, the CDR3 is TGTGCCAGCAGCTTCCAACCACCGGGACAGGAACATGGCTACACCTTC. Its protein is CASSFQPPGQEHGYTF.

The chain uses TRBV19 and TRBJ1-4; no reliable D call. Trimming took off 7 bases at V and 5 bases at J, with 20 bases between the two ends. The CDR3 sequence is 16 residues long. Germline assignment: CDR1 LNHDA and CDR2 SQIVND (reference sequence). CDR3 protein: CASKETGRLKNEKLFF. CDR3 sequence (DNA): TGTGCCAGTAAGGAAACTGGACGCCTGAAGAATGAAAAACTGTTTTTT.

The rearrangement uses TRBV28 and TRBJ1-2; no clear D gene. Trimming took off 6 bases at V and 5 bases at J, with 16 bases between the two ends. Germline V CDR1 and CDR2: MDHEN, SYDVKM. This CDR3 has 14 amino acids. The CDR3 region is CASRPLGVGYGYTF. Written as DNA, the CDR3 is TGTGCCAGCAGACCCCTTGGGGTCGGGTATGGCTACACCTTC.

The V and J genes are TRBV19 and TRBJ1-6, with 9 bases lining up with TRBD1. There are 13 residues in the CDR3. V shed 10 bases and J 6 bases; nucleotides not matched to a gene: 4. Germline V CDR1 and CDR2: LNHDA, SQIVND (reference sequence). CDR3 sequence reads: CATSDRGNSPLHF. The CDR3 DNA is TGTGCCACCTCGGACAGGGGTAATTCACCCCTCCACTTT.

This chain links TRBV24-1 with TRBJ2-5; 9 nucleotides agree with TRBD2. With 9 bases clipped from V and 4 bases from J, the junction kept 11 bases outside the gene matches. This CDR3 is built from 15 residues. The germline V gene has CDR1 KGHDR and CDR2 SFDVKD. The CDR3 spells CATRSGRGGRETQYF. CDR3 sequence (DNA): TGTGCCACCCGCAGCGGGCGGGGGGGCCGAGAGACCCAGTACTTC.

The J gene is TRBJ1-3, the V gene TRBV6-1; a possible D gene is TRBD1 (5 bases). Trimming pared 3 bases from V and 3 bases from J, leaving 9 bases between. Germline loops: CDR1 MNHNS, CDR2 SASEGT. The CDR3 sequence is 14 residues long. The CDR3 loop is CASSDRGIGNTIYF. Written as DNA, the CDR3 is TGTGCCAGCAGTGATCGGGGCATTGGAAACACCATATATTTT.

This rearrangement joins TRBV5-4 to TRBJ2-4; weak D call: TRBD2 (5 bases). The CDR3 consists of 17 residues. The germline gives CDR1 SGHNT, CDR2 YYREEE (reference sequence). Trimming removed 3 bases from V and 0 bases from J, with 16 bases in between. The CDR3 loop is CASSSGLIGLAKNIQYF. CDR3 nucleotides: TGTGCCAGCAGCTCTGGACTGATCGGATTAGCCAAAAACATTCAGTACTTC.

V is TRBV5-1 and J is TRBJ1-6; no definite D call. This CDR3 is built from 17 residues. Trimming removed 4 bases from V and 0 bases from J, with 14 bases in between. Germline V gene data show CDR1 as SGHRS and CDR2 as YFSETQ. CDR3 loop: CASSTTPMGSYNSPLHF. DNA of the CDR3: TGCGCCAGCAGCACCACTCCCATGGGCTCCTATAATTCACCCCTCCACTTT.

The chain carries TRBV18 and TRBJ1-2; D unclear. Germline V gene lookup returns CDR1 KGHSH and CDR2 LQKENI. The CDR3 covers 12 residues. Trimming cost V 6 bases and J 8 bases, with 13 bases left between them. The CDR3 loop reads CASSPGREGYTF. The CDR3 DNA reads TGTGCCAGCTCGCCCGGACGGGAGGGCTACACCTTC.

The chain employs TRBV5-4 and TRBJ1-1; D remains unclear. Looked up from germline, CDR1 is SGHNT and CDR2 is YYREEE (reference sequence). Trimming cost V 7 bases and J 8 bases, with 15 bases left between them. There are 12 residues in the CDR3. The CDR3 is CASGMDPTEAFF. The CDR3 bases are TGTGCCAGCGGAATGGACCCGACAGAAGCTTTCTTT.

The chain is built from TRBV28 and TRBJ1-1, with D unresolved. CDR1 is MDHEN, CDR2 SYDVKM, per germline. The V end was cut by 4 bases, the J end by 1 base, with 16 bases between. This CDR3 has 16 residues. In nucleotides, the CDR3 is TGTGCCAGCAGTTGGGAACTCACAGAGACGAACACTGAAGCTTTCTTT. Translating it yields CASSWELTETNTEAFF.

The chain uses TRBV5-1 and TRBJ1-2, with no clear D. This CDR3 is 14 amino acids long. CDR1 is SGHRS, CDR2 YFSETQ, per germline. The V and J ends lost 0 bases and 7 bases respectively, with 13 bases between them. The CDR3 bases are TGCGCCAGCAGCTTGGAAGTGGCCAGTTCTGGCTACACCTTC. Protein: CASSLEVASSGYTF.

The chain links TRBV5-6 to TRBJ1-1; tentatively, D is TRBD1 (5 bases). This CDR3 contains 13 residues. Germline lookup yields CDR1 SGHDT and CDR2 YYEEEE. V lost 5 bases to trimming and J lost 5 bases, with 13 bases between them. The CDR3 sequence: CASSWGGGTEAFF. CDR3 DNA sequence: TGTGCCAGCAGTTGGGGCGGAGGGACTGAAGCTTTCTTT. The full variable domain, in which reference TRBV5-6 and TRBJ1-1 provide the parts outside the CDR3, is DAGVTQSPTHLIKTRGQQVTLRCSPKSGHDTVSWYQQALGQGPQFIFQYYEEEERQRGNFPDRFSGHQFPNYSSELNVNALLLGDSALYLCASSWGGGTEAFFGQGTRLTVV.